This TCR beta chain was retrieved from a study of blood T cells in healthy people across ages. Combining a sample-barcoded 5' primer with a J-beta primer mix, a second PCR ran for 7 to 11 cycles. TCRdb processed the 5' RACE reads anew with MiXCR; each CDR3 protein has one entry. The sample lists hundreds of thousands of distinct CDR3 sequences, 44% occurring once. V lost 1 base, J lost 2 bases, and 0 bases stayed unmatched. Germline V gene lookup returns CDR1 MGHRA and CDR2 YSYEKL. The length of the CDR3 is 14 residues. The V and J genes are TRBV4-1 and TRBJ1-2; 8 bases are shared with TRBD1. Input material: blood. The receptor comes from a man aged 60 to 69 in good health. DNA for the CDR3: TGCGCCAGCAGCCAAGGGGACAGGAACTATGGCTACACCTTC. Translating it yields CASSQGDRNYGYTF.